This T cell receptor beta chain came from a study of blood T cell repertoires in COVID-19. The germline V gene encodes CDR1 SGHDT and CDR2 YYEEEE. Deletions cut 5 bases from V and 3 bases from J, with 12 bases between. The length of the CDR3 is 14 residues. Method: immunoSEQ multiplex PCR; TCRdb's copy keeps in-frame clones and lacks some. The sample consists of over 120,000 clones, approximately 84% of them appearing once. The chain uses TRBV5-6 and TRBJ1-5; possible D gene TRBD1, 5 bases. The receptor was derived from a human donor in a cohort sampled during active COVID-19. Sequenced: peripheral blood. The chain's CDR3 is CASRLTGDNQPQHF. The CDR3 DNA reads as TGTGCCAGCAGACTAACAGGCGACAATCAGCCCCAGCATTTT. The full variable domain, its missing parts supplied by reference TRBV5-6 and TRBJ1-5, is DAGVTQSPTHLIKTRGQQVTLRCSPKSGHDTVSWYQQALGQGPQFIFQYYEEEERQRGNFPDRFSGHQFPNYSSELNVNALLLGDSALYLCASRLTGDNQPQHFGDGTRLSIL.